Listed below are T cell receptor beta chains from one sample, sequenced in a study of T-cell reconstitution after alpha-beta-depleted transplantation in children. TCRdb called the PCR reads again in MiXCR, with one record for every CDR3 protein. Of over 550,000 distinct CDR3 sequences listed, 10% are singletons. Sequencing used PBMCs from the stem cell graft donor, obtained from the stem cell graft. The receptors originated from a human donor who donated a stem cell graft to a child with acute myeloid leukemia. The CDR3 runs from the conserved cysteine through the conserved F or W. A D gene is named only where the DNA matches it firmly. Clone size is not always given. Where it is, it says once, few, many or a class for expanded clones.

j_gene: TRBJ2-1; d_gene: -; v_gene: TRBV7-3; abundance: many; CDR3aa: CASRRGQEGDEQFF; CDR3nt: TGTGCCAGCAGACGCGGACAGGAGGGGGATGAGCAGTTCTTC
j_gene: TRBJ2-6; d_gene: -; v_gene: TRBV5-1; abundance: many; CDR3aa: CASSLDRAGANVLTF; CDR3nt: TGCGCCAGCAGTCTCGATCGGGCTGGGGCCAACGTCCTGACTTTC
j_gene: TRBJ2-1; d_gene: -; v_gene: TRBV7-9; abundance: -; CDR3aa: CASSLPTYNEQFF; CDR3nt: TGTGCCAGCAGCCTCCCCACGTACAATGAGCAGTTCTTC
j_gene: TRBJ2-7; d_gene: -; v_gene: TRBV6-2/TRBV6-3; abundance: -; CDR3aa: CASTPFLSYEQYF; CDR3nt: TGTGCCAGCACTCCGTTCCTTTCCTACGAGCAGTACTTC
j_gene: TRBJ1-5; d_gene: -; v_gene: TRBV2; abundance: many; CDR3aa: CASSDGNQPQHF; CDR3nt: TGTGCCAGCAGTGATGGCAATCAGCCCCAGCATTTT
j_gene: TRBJ2-7; d_gene: -; v_gene: TRBV28; abundance: -; CDR3aa: CASSLVLRSYEQYF; CDR3nt: TGTGCCAGCAGTTTAGTGCTGCGCTCCTACGAGCAGTACTTC
j_gene: TRBJ1-4; d_gene: TRBD1; v_gene: TRBV30; abundance: many; CDR3aa: CAWSSGDRREKLFF; CDR3nt: TGTGCCTGGAGCAGTGGGGACAGAAGAGAAAAACTGTTTTTT
j_gene: TRBJ2-1; d_gene: TRBD2; v_gene: TRBV20-1; abundance: many; CDR3aa: CSARDTSGRNYNEQFF; CDR3nt: TGCAGTGCTAGAGATACTAGCGGGAGGAACTACAATGAGCAGTTCTTC
j_gene: TRBJ2-1; d_gene: TRBD2; v_gene: TRBV10-3; abundance: many; CDR3aa: CAISVLAVGDEQFF; CDR3nt: TGTGCCATCAGTGTACTAGCGGTAGGCGATGAGCAGTTCTTC
j_gene: TRBJ2-2; d_gene: -; v_gene: TRBV27; abundance: -; CDR3aa: CASSLSTGTELFF; CDR3nt: TGTGCCAGCAGTTTATCGACCGGGACAGAGCTGTTTTTT
j_gene: TRBJ2-5; d_gene: -; v_gene: TRBV20-1; abundance: many; CDR3aa: CSARDLLGGTQYF; CDR3nt: TGCAGTGCTAGAGATTTGCTAGGCGGGACCCAGTACTTC
j_gene: TRBJ2-1; d_gene: TRBD2; v_gene: TRBV28; abundance: few; CDR3aa: CASKVAGGISSSYNEQFF; CDR3nt: TGTGCCAGCAAAGTAGCGGGAGGGATCTCAAGCTCCTACAATGAGCAGTTCTTC
j_gene: TRBJ2-2; d_gene: TRBD1; v_gene: TRBV29-1; abundance: few; CDR3aa: CSVEDRGVLGELFF; CDR3nt: TGCAGCGTGGAGGACAGGGGTGTGCTCGGGGAGCTGTTTTTT
j_gene: TRBJ2-2; d_gene: -; v_gene: TRBV12-5; abundance: few; CDR3aa: CASGSSGWRNGSTGELFF; CDR3nt: TGTGCTAGTGGTTCCTCAGGGTGGAGAAATGGGAGCACCGGGGAGCTGTTTTTT
j_gene: TRBJ2-5; d_gene: -; v_gene: TRBV5-1; abundance: few; CDR3aa: CASTLGGMETQYF; CDR3nt: TGCGCCAGCACCCTTGGAGGAATGGAGACCCAGTACTTC
j_gene: TRBJ1-5; d_gene: -; v_gene: TRBV29-1; abundance: -; CDR3aa: CSVSDPGNQPQHF; CDR3nt: TGCAGCGTCTCTGACCCGGGCAATCAGCCCCAGCATTTT
j_gene: TRBJ2-7; d_gene: TRBD1; v_gene: TRBV7-2; abundance: few; CDR3aa: CASSLGRGGTGYYEQYF; CDR3nt: TGTGCCAGCAGCTTAGGGCGGGGAGGGACAGGGTACTACGAGCAGTACTTC
j_gene: TRBJ2-1; d_gene: -; v_gene: TRBV2; abundance: many; CDR3aa: CASSDSKQFF; CDR3nt: TGTGCCAGCAGTGATTCTAAGCAGTTCTTC
j_gene: TRBJ1-2; d_gene: -; v_gene: TRBV3-1; abundance: -; CDR3aa: CASSQVHYGYTF; CDR3nt: TGTGCCAGCAGCCAAGTACACTATGGCTACACCTTC
j_gene: TRBJ2-1; d_gene: -; v_gene: TRBV30; abundance: -; CDR3aa: CAWSPLAIAALPNEQFF; CDR3nt: TGTGCCTGGAGCCCCCTAGCCATAGCGGCACTCCCCAATGAGCAGTTCTTC
j_gene: TRBJ2-2; d_gene: TRBD2; v_gene: TRBV6-1; abundance: -; CDR3aa: CASSRSGGANTGELFF; CDR3nt: TGTGCCAGCAGCCGCAGCGGGGGGGCGAACACCGGGGAGCTGTTTTTT
j_gene: TRBJ2-7; d_gene: TRBD1; v_gene: TRBV7-2; abundance: -; CDR3aa: CASSLGPWGGTGGSEQYF; CDR3nt: TGTGCCAGCAGCTTAGGGCCGTGGGGCGGGACAGGGGGTTCTGAGCAGTACTTC
j_gene: TRBJ2-5; d_gene: TRBD2; v_gene: TRBV4-2; abundance: few; CDR3aa: CASSQGRLAGGGQETQYF; CDR3nt: TGTGCCAGCAGCCAAGGGAGGCTAGCGGGCGGGGGACAAGAGACCCAGTACTTC
j_gene: TRBJ2-1; d_gene: -; v_gene: TRBV7-2; abundance: -; CDR3aa: CASSLAGPTGVNEQFF; CDR3nt: TGTGCCAGCAGCTTAGCGGGACCCACTGGGGTCAATGAGCAGTTCTTC
j_gene: TRBJ2-7; d_gene: -; v_gene: TRBV3-1; abundance: -; CDR3aa: CASSQGAGGGGEQYF; CDR3nt: TGTGCCAGCAGCCAAGGGGCAGGGGGAGGAGGCGAGCAGTACTTC
j_gene: TRBJ2-5; d_gene: -; v_gene: TRBV7-9; abundance: few; CDR3aa: CASSPLRQETQYF; CDR3nt: TGTGCCAGCAGCCCTCTCCGTCAAGAGACCCAGTACTTC
j_gene: TRBJ2-3; d_gene: -; v_gene: TRBV30; abundance: -; CDR3aa: CAWSPGDTQYF; CDR3nt: TGTGCCTGGAGTCCAGGGGATACGCAGTATTTT
j_gene: TRBJ2-7; d_gene: TRBD2; v_gene: TRBV5-1; abundance: few; CDR3aa: CASSKMGLADSYEQYF; CDR3nt: TGCGCCAGCAGCAAAATGGGACTAGCGGACTCCTACGAGCAGTACTTC
j_gene: TRBJ2-1; d_gene: TRBD2; v_gene: TRBV7-2; abundance: -; CDR3aa: CASSSSGRNRDEQFF; CDR3nt: TGTGCCAGCAGCTCTAGCGGGAGGAACAGGGATGAGCAGTTCTTC
j_gene: TRBJ1-2; d_gene: -; v_gene: TRBV12-3/TRBV12-4; abundance: few; CDR3aa: CASSNRALNGYAF; CDR3nt: TGTGCCAGCAGTAACAGGGCTCTGAATGGCTACGCCTTC
j_gene: TRBJ1-3; d_gene: -; v_gene: TRBV19; abundance: few; CDR3aa: CASKDGRMGFGNTIYF; CDR3nt: TGTGCCAGTAAGGACGGGCGGATGGGATTCGGAAACACCATATATTTT
j_gene: TRBJ2-1; d_gene: -; v_gene: TRBV11-2; abundance: many; CDR3aa: CASSLDWLNEQFF; CDR3nt: TGTGCCAGCAGCTTAGATTGGTTAAATGAGCAGTTCTTC
j_gene: TRBJ2-2; d_gene: TRBD1; v_gene: TRBV20-1; abundance: -; CDR3aa: CSARPSGQGLAGELFF; CDR3nt: TGCAGTGCTAGGCCGAGCGGACAGGGATTAGCCGGGGAGCTGTTTTTT
j_gene: TRBJ2-1; d_gene: TRBD2; v_gene: TRBV2; abundance: few; CDR3aa: CASSGDPGGNEQFF; CDR3nt: TGTGCCAGCAGTGGTGACCCGGGGGGCAATGAGCAGTTCTTC
j_gene: TRBJ2-1; d_gene: TRBD2; v_gene: TRBV5-1; abundance: -; CDR3aa: CASSRTSGVGNEQFF; CDR3nt: TGCGCCAGCAGCCGAACTAGCGGGGTAGGAAATGAGCAGTTCTTC
j_gene: TRBJ1-1; d_gene: -; v_gene: TRBV9; abundance: -; CDR3aa: CASSPTSEGAGTEAFF; CDR3nt: TGTGCCAGCAGCCCCACCTCGGAGGGAGCGGGCACTGAAGCTTTCTTT
j_gene: TRBJ2-2; d_gene: -; v_gene: TRBV7-6; abundance: few; CDR3aa: CASSTAEWTGELFF; CDR3nt: TGTGCCAGCAGCACTGCGGAGTGGACCGGGGAGCTGTTTTTT
j_gene: TRBJ2-7; d_gene: TRBD2; v_gene: TRBV4-2; abundance: -; CDR3aa: CASSQEGTSGRRSYEQYF; CDR3nt: TGTGCCAGCAGCCAGGAAGGGACTAGCGGGAGAAGATCCTACGAGCAGTACTTC
j_gene: TRBJ2-7; d_gene: TRBD1; v_gene: TRBV28; abundance: few; CDR3aa: CASREGTGPRSSYEQYF; CDR3nt: TGTGCCAGCCGAGAGGGGACAGGGCCACGCTCCTCCTACGAGCAGTACTTC
j_gene: TRBJ2-7; d_gene: TRBD2; v_gene: TRBV20-1; abundance: few; CDR3aa: CSAPLGGEGYEQYF; CDR3nt: TGCAGTGCCCCCTTGGGGGGGGAGGGATACGAGCAGTACTTC
j_gene: TRBJ2-5; d_gene: -; v_gene: TRBV7-2; abundance: -; CDR3aa: CASSLGGNGETQCF; CDR3nt: TGTGCCAGCAGCTTAGGCGGGAATGGAGAGACCCAGTGCTTC
j_gene: TRBJ2-3; d_gene: -; v_gene: TRBV29-1; abundance: many; CDR3aa: CSVVRGTDTQYF; CDR3nt: TGCAGCGTTGTAAGGGGCACAGATACGCAGTATTTT
j_gene: TRBJ2-1; d_gene: -; v_gene: TRBV4-3; abundance: -; CDR3aa: CASSQGPVQFF; CDR3nt: TGCGCCAGCAGCCAAGGCCCCGTGCAGTTCTTC
j_gene: TRBJ2-7; d_gene: -; v_gene: TRBV4-2; abundance: many; CDR3aa: CASSQDYGSYEQYF; CDR3nt: TGTGCCAGCAGCCAAGACTATGGTTCCTACGAGCAGTACTTC
j_gene: TRBJ2-1; d_gene: TRBD1; v_gene: TRBV20-1; abundance: many; CDR3aa: CSALRQGWHEQFF; CDR3nt: TGCAGTGCCCTCCGACAGGGTTGGCATGAGCAGTTCTTC
j_gene: TRBJ1-4; d_gene: TRBD1; v_gene: TRBV6-5; abundance: many; CDR3aa: CASSSGTGKLFF; CDR3nt: TGTGCCAGCAGTTCCGGGACAGGCAAGCTGTTTTTT
j_gene: TRBJ1-2; d_gene: -; v_gene: TRBV12-3/TRBV12-4; abundance: few; CDR3aa: CASSGGGYTF; CDR3nt: TGTGCCAGCAGCGGTGGTGGCTACACCTTC
j_gene: TRBJ2-5; d_gene: TRBD2; v_gene: TRBV29-1; abundance: -; CDR3aa: CSVVRLAGVQGEQETQYF; CDR3nt: TGCAGCGTTGTGCGTCTAGCGGGAGTGCAGGGGGAGCAAGAGACCCAGTACTTC
j_gene: TRBJ2-3; d_gene: TRBD2; v_gene: TRBV5-1; abundance: few; CDR3aa: CASSLPSGTDTQYF; CDR3nt: TGCGCCAGCAGCTTGCCTAGCGGGACAGATACGCAGTATTTT